These T cell receptor beta chains were read from a single sample in a study of OX40 agonist ivuxolimab in advanced cancers. Here immunoSEQ multiplex PCR was the method, and the copy in TCRdb shows in-frame clones only, minus some. This table has tens of thousands of clones, 90% to 95% appearing once. Sequenced material: CD4+ or CD8+ T cells sorted from blood, taken in a trial of the OX40 agonist ivuxolimab. The origin of the receptors is an adult with an advanced solid tumor such as melanoma, head and neck, liver or kidney cancer. Both conserved end residues are part of each CDR3. The order of the fields is J gene, D gene, clone size, V gene, CDR3 protein, CDR3 DNA. The D gene is left open where the match is weak. Rows may omit the clone size; those that give it use once, few, many or a size class.

>TRBJ2-5|TRBD2|-|TRBV4-1
CASSQVRLAGGEETQYF
TGCGCCAGCAGCCAAGTCAGGTTAGCGGGGGGCGAGGAGACCCAGTACTTC
>TRBJ1-1|-|-|TRBV7-2
CASSLASALEAFF
TGTGCCAGCAGCTTAGCGTCGGCCCTTGAAGCTTTCTTT
>TRBJ1-5|TRBD1|-|TRBV19
CASSTPGQGTQPQHF
TGTGCCAGTAGTACCCCGGGACAGGGGACTCAGCCCCAGCATTTT
>TRBJ1-1|-|-|TRBV19
CASSPTPALINTEAFF
TGTGCCAGTAGTCCGACGCCTGCGTTAATCAACACTGAAGCTTTCTTT
>TRBJ2-2|TRBD1|-|TRBV4-3
CASSQGDRSTGELFF
TGCGCCAGCAGCCAAGGGGACAGAAGCACCGGGGAGCTGTTTTTT
>TRBJ1-1|-|-|TRBV7-2
CASSSSGGGNTEAFF
TGTGCCAGCAGCAGTTCCGGTGGGGGGAACACTGAAGCTTTCTTT
>TRBJ1-2|-|-|TRBV6-6
CASRPAGRLYGYTF
TGTGCCAGCAGACCCGCGGGACGCCTCTATGGCTACACCTTC
>TRBJ2-2|TRBD1|-|TRBV28
CASSPPDRGHTGELFF
TGTGCCAGCAGCCCCCCGGACAGGGGACACACCGGGGAGCTGTTTTTT
>TRBJ2-7|-|once|TRBV6-1
CASNPTGYYEQYF
TGTGCCAGCAATCCCACAGGGTACTACGAGCAGTACTTC
>TRBJ1-2|-|-|TRBV21-1
CASSKENLRGCIYGYTF
TGTGCCAGCAGTAAAGAGAATTTAAGGGGGTGTATCTATGGCTACACCTTC
>TRBJ2-3|-|-|TRBV30
CAWSLGGTQYF
TGTGCCTGGAGTCTCGGGGGTACGCAGTATTTT
>TRBJ1-6|-|-|TRBV7-8
CASSFRDRDSPLHF
TGTGCCAGCAGCTTTCGCGACCGGGATTCACCCCTCCACTTT
>TRBJ2-1|-|-|TRBV7-9
CASRVGRANEQFF
TGTGCCAGCAGAGTAGGGCGGGCAAATGAGCAGTTCTTC
>TRBJ2-6|-|-|TRBV7-9
CASSNSGANVLTF
TGTGCCAGCAGCAACTCTGGGGCCAACGTCCTGACTTTC
>TRBJ2-7|TRBD2|-|TRBV5-1
CASSLGDSGYLEEQYF
TGCGCCAGCAGCTTGGGTGATAGCGGGTACCTCGAGGAGCAGTACTTC
>TRBJ2-3|-|-|TRBV6-4
CASSESHSTDTQYF
TGTGCCAGCAGTGAGAGCCACTCCACAGATACGCAGTATTTT
>TRBJ2-1|-|-|TRBV27
CASSAMGALYGQTYNEQFF
TGTGCCAGCAGTGCTATGGGAGCCCTTTACGGACAGACCTACAATGAGCAGTTCTTC
>TRBJ1-6|-|few|TRBV30
CAWSEQDNSPLHF
TGTGCCTGGAGTGAACAGGATAATTCACCCCTCCACTTT
>TRBJ1-4|-|-|TRBV2
CASSKDRADEKLFF
TGTGCCAGCAGTAAGGACAGAGCGGATGAAAAACTGTTTTTT
>TRBJ1-5|-|-|TRBV6-1
CASSEVPRPQHF
TGTGCCAGCAGTGAAGTCCCCCGGCCCCAGCATTTT
>TRBJ1-2|-|once|TRBV28
CASSPWEGTNYGYTF
TGTGCCAGCAGTCCATGGGAGGGGACTAACTATGGCTACACCTTC
>TRBJ1-1|-|-|TRBV6-4
CASRTSGDTEAFF
TGTGCCAGCAGGACGTCAGGGGACACTGAAGCTTTCTTT
>TRBJ1-6|-|-|TRBV30
CAWSYVGSNSPLHF
TGTGCCTGGAGTTACGTCGGATCTAATTCACCCCTCCACTTT
>TRBJ1-2|TRBD1|-|TRBV6-1
CASSEMRQGAYGYTF
TGTGCCAGCAGTGAAATGAGACAGGGGGCATATGGCTACACCTTC
>TRBJ1-5|-|-|TRBV5-1
CASSLDGMSNQPQHF
TGCGCCAGCAGCTTGGACGGGATGAGCAATCAGCCCCAGCATTTT
>TRBJ2-5|-|-|TRBV5-4
CASSLNPGTEETQYF
TGTGCCAGCAGCTTGAACCCCGGGACCGAAGAGACCCAGTACTTC
>TRBJ2-2|TRBD1|-|TRBV19
CASSVGTGVTGELFF
TGTGCCAGTAGTGTCGGGACAGGAGTAACCGGGGAGCTGTTTTTT
>TRBJ2-2|-|-|TRBV10-3
CAISESNRDTGELFF
TGTGCCATCAGTGAGTCTAACAGGGACACCGGGGAGCTGTTTTTT
>TRBJ1-3|TRBD1|-|TRBV7-3
CASSLRDREPLSGNTIYF
TGTGCCAGCAGCCTACGAGACAGGGAGCCCCTCTCTGGAAACACCATATATTTT
>TRBJ2-1|TRBD2|-|TRBV7-6
CASSTTSGRPDSYNEQFF
TGTGCCAGCAGCACAACTAGCGGGAGGCCCGACTCCTACAATGAGCAGTTCTTC
>TRBJ1-3|-|-|TRBV5-1
CASSLGGNSGNTIYF
TGCGCCAGCAGCTTGGGAGGGAACTCTGGAAACACCATATATTTT
>TRBJ1-2|TRBD1|-|TRBV2
CASSLMLQGAQGYTF
TGTGCCAGCAGTCTTATGTTACAGGGGGCGCAGGGCTACACCTTC
>TRBJ2-3|-|-|TRBV5-1
CASRRDISTDTQYF
TGCGCCAGCAGGCGGGACATAAGCACAGATACGCAGTATTTT
>TRBJ1-5|-|-|TRBV6-6
CASRRGEEPQHF
TGTGCCAGCAGGAGGGGGGAGGAGCCCCAGCATTTT
>TRBJ2-7|TRBD1|-|TRBV5-1
CASRPGSSGGEQYF
TGCGCCAGCAGGCCGGGCTCGTCAGGGGGCGAGCAGTACTTC
>TRBJ2-7|TRBD2|-|TRBV28
CASRGTSGSYEQYF
TGTGCCAGCAGGGGGACTAGCGGATCCTACGAGCAGTACTTC
>TRBJ1-2|-|-|TRBV5-8
CASRPKGGYGYTF
TGTGCCAGCAGACCGAAAGGGGGATATGGCTACACCTTC
>TRBJ2-3|TRBD2|-|TRBV7-8
CASSLLFRLAGGADTQYF
TGTGCCAGCAGCTTACTCTTCCGACTAGCGGGAGGGGCAGATACGCAGTATTTT
>TRBJ2-7|-|-|TRBV19
CASNPAGLRGEQYF
TGTGCCAGTAACCCAGCTGGGCTAAGGGGCGAGCAGTACTTC
>TRBJ2-1|-|-|TRBV10-3
CAIRLGGIDNEQFF
TGTGCCATCAGGCTTGGGGGGATCGACAATGAGCAGTTCTTC
>TRBJ2-4|-|-|TRBV6-6
CATSVALAKNIQYF
TGTGCCACATCAGTCGCCCTAGCCAAAAACATTCAGTACTTC
>TRBJ2-3|-|-|TRBV10-1
CASAYSTDTQYF
TGCGCCAGCGCGTATAGCACAGATACGCAGTATTTT
>TRBJ1-1|-|once|TRBV5-1
CASRKLPRDTEAFF
TGCGCCAGCAGGAAGTTGCCCCGAGACACTGAAGCTTTCTTT